This T cell receptor (beta chain) originates from a study of cytomegalovirus exposure and HLA in healthy donors. As for this clone: Its antigen is not known.

Study-wide findings and caveats: Later analysis showed most CMV-associated TCR beta chains appearing HLA-restricted.

PCR primers comprised 60 Vbeta and 13 Jbeta primers. The repertoire was sequenced with immunoSEQ multiplex PCR; TCRdb's copy has only in-frame clones and lacks some. The sample lists 150,000 to 200,000 clones, about 90% occurring once. The CDR3 has 14 amino acids. The V end was cut by 2 bases, the J end by 3 bases, with 12 bases between. Germline lookup yields CDR1 SGDLS and CDR2 YYNGEE. The source of this sequence is a girl under two years old in good health and CMV-seronegative. The chain carries TRBV9 and TRBJ2-7; weak D call: TRBD2 (6 bases). The specimen sequenced was PBMCs. CDR3 nucleotides: TGTGCCAGCAGCGTGGGGGGAGGCGGCTACGAGCAGTACTTC. This codes for CASSVGGGGYEQYF.